Listed below are T cell receptor beta chains from one sample, sequenced in a study of Ad26.COV2.S vaccination and SARS-CoV-2 variants. Produced via immunoSEQ multiplex PCR; TCRdb's table is partial and in-frame only. The repertoire has approximately 300,000 clones, about 82% of them found once; the top ten carry under 2.5%. This specimen was peripheral blood, taken in a trial of Ad26.COV2.S vaccine versus placebo. The receptors come from a person between 18 and 59 years old who received the Ad26.COV2.S COVID-19 vaccine or a placebo. CDR3s include the opening cysteine and the closing phenylalanine or tryptophan. D genes are given only for firm matches. The size entry is marked missing in some rows and otherwise reads once, few, many or a size class.

D gene: NA; clone size: NA; CDR3 length: 10; V gene: TRBV29-1; J gene: TRBJ1-2; CDR3 DNA: TGCAGCGTTCCGGGGGAAGGCTACACCTTC; CDR3 protein: CSVPGEGYTF
D gene: TRBD1; clone size: many; CDR3 length: 17; V gene: TRBV2; J gene: TRBJ2-7; CDR3 DNA: TGTGCCAGCGAGTACAGCGGGACAGGGGAGGGGTCCTACGAGCAGTACTTC; CDR3 protein: CASEYSGTGEGSYEQYF
D gene: NA; clone size: NA; CDR3 length: 14; V gene: TRBV19; J gene: TRBJ1-5; CDR3 DNA: TGTGCCACCTCTGGCAGCCATAGCAATCAGCCCCAGCATTTT; CDR3 protein: CATSGSHSNQPQHF
D gene: NA; clone size: NA; CDR3 length: 17; V gene: TRBV5-1; J gene: TRBJ2-2; CDR3 DNA: TGCGCCAGCAGCTTGGGGGGCCGGGTCGGGAACACCGGGGAGCTGTTTTTT; CDR3 protein: CASSLGGRVGNTGELFF
D gene: NA; clone size: NA; CDR3 length: 15; V gene: TRBV4-1; J gene: TRBJ1-4; CDR3 DNA: TGCGCCAGCAGCCAATTCTCCGCAACTAATGAAAAACTGTTTTTT; CDR3 protein: CASSQFSATNEKLFF
D gene: NA; clone size: NA; CDR3 length: 13; V gene: TRBV12-3/TRBV12-4; J gene: TRBJ1-3; CDR3 DNA: TGTGCCAGCAGCCTGGGCCTCCAAAACACCATATATTTT; CDR3 protein: CASSLGLQNTIYF
D gene: NA; clone size: NA; CDR3 length: 15; V gene: TRBV28; J gene: TRBJ1-2; CDR3 DNA: TGTGCCAGCAGCTCAACCCCTGACAGCCTTTATGGCTACACCTTC; CDR3 protein: CASSSTPDSLYGYTF
D gene: TRBD1; clone size: many; CDR3 length: 19; V gene: TRBV5-1; J gene: TRBJ2-7; CDR3 DNA: TGCGCCAGCAGCCTATCAGGACAGGGGCGGAGTCCTCCTACCTACGAGCAGTACTTC; CDR3 protein: CASSLSGQGRSPPTYEQYF
D gene: NA; clone size: few; CDR3 length: 17; V gene: TRBV18; J gene: TRBJ2-3; CDR3 DNA: TGTGCCAGCTCACCCATGTATATGTCCATTGGCACAGATACGCAGTATTTT; CDR3 protein: CASSPMYMSIGTDTQYF
D gene: TRBD2; clone size: once; CDR3 length: 15; V gene: TRBV14; J gene: TRBJ2-5; CDR3 DNA: TGTGCCAGCAGCCAAGGACTAGCGGTCCCAGGGACCCAGTACTTC; CDR3 protein: CASSQGLAVPGTQYF
D gene: NA; clone size: NA; CDR3 length: 12; V gene: TRBV28; J gene: TRBJ2-5; CDR3 DNA: TGTGCCAGCACCTTGTTGGAACAGACCCAGTACTTC; CDR3 protein: CASTLLEQTQYF
D gene: NA; clone size: NA; CDR3 length: 15; V gene: TRBV15; J gene: TRBJ1-1; CDR3 DNA: TGTGCCACCAGCAGAGATAGGGCAGAGTACACTGAAGCTTTCTTT; CDR3 protein: CATSRDRAEYTEAFF
D gene: NA; clone size: NA; CDR3 length: 16; V gene: TRBV28; J gene: TRBJ1-2; CDR3 DNA: TGTGCCAGCAATTCACCCGCGGGGGAAACGGGCTATGGCTACACCTTC; CDR3 protein: CASNSPAGETGYGYTF
D gene: NA; clone size: NA; CDR3 length: 15; V gene: TRBV5-4; J gene: TRBJ2-5; CDR3 DNA: TGTGCCAGCAGCTGGTCAGGACTGTCTGGGGAGACCCAGTACTTC; CDR3 protein: CASSWSGLSGETQYF
D gene: TRBD1; clone size: NA; CDR3 length: 16; V gene: TRBV6-5; J gene: TRBJ1-2; CDR3 DNA: TGTGCCAGCAGTTACTCGACCGGGACAGGGTCATATGGCTACACCTTC; CDR3 protein: CASSYSTGTGSYGYTF
D gene: TRBD1; clone size: NA; CDR3 length: 13; V gene: TRBV5-8; J gene: TRBJ2-1; CDR3 DNA: TGTGCCAGCAGCTTGCGCAGGGGGCATGAGCAGTTCTTC; CDR3 protein: CASSLRRGHEQFF
D gene: NA; clone size: few; CDR3 length: 14; V gene: TRBV15; J gene: TRBJ2-7; CDR3 DNA: TGTGCCACCAGCAGAGGGGACGGCCCTGACGAGCAGTACTTC; CDR3 protein: CATSRGDGPDEQYF
D gene: NA; clone size: NA; CDR3 length: 15; V gene: TRBV13; J gene: TRBJ2-4; CDR3 DNA: TGTGCCAGCAGCTTGGGACTTCAATATGGGAACATTCAGTACTTC; CDR3 protein: CASSLGLQYGNIQYF
D gene: NA; clone size: once; CDR3 length: 13; V gene: TRBV11-2; J gene: TRBJ1-4; CDR3 DNA: TGTGCCAGCAGCCCCCCGGGAAATGAAAAACTGTTTTTT; CDR3 protein: CASSPPGNEKLFF
D gene: NA; clone size: NA; CDR3 length: 14; V gene: TRBV9; J gene: TRBJ1-2; CDR3 DNA: TGTGCCAGCAGCGTTAGGGGGGGAGATGGAGGCTACACCTTC; CDR3 protein: CASSVRGGDGGYTF
D gene: NA; clone size: once; CDR3 length: 12; V gene: TRBV6-5; J gene: TRBJ1-1; CDR3 DNA: TGTGCCAGCAGTTACACTACGGGGGAAGCTTTCTTT; CDR3 protein: CASSYTTGEAFF
D gene: NA; clone size: once; CDR3 length: 15; V gene: TRBV7-2; J gene: TRBJ2-7; CDR3 DNA: TGTGCCAGCAGCTTAGCGCTGGACCTGTCCTACGAGCAGTACTTC; CDR3 protein: CASSLALDLSYEQYF
D gene: NA; clone size: once; CDR3 length: 14; V gene: TRBV5-4; J gene: TRBJ1-2; CDR3 DNA: TGTGCCAGCAGCTTGGAGGCAGGGAACTATGGCTACACCTTC; CDR3 protein: CASSLEAGNYGYTF
D gene: TRBD1; clone size: NA; CDR3 length: 15; V gene: TRBV19; J gene: TRBJ1-1; CDR3 DNA: TGTGCCAGTAGTCCGGTGGGACAGTTAAGGACTGAAGCTTTCTTT; CDR3 protein: CASSPVGQLRTEAFF
D gene: TRBD1; clone size: NA; CDR3 length: 15; V gene: TRBV5-5; J gene: TRBJ2-7; CDR3 DNA: TGTGCCAGCAGCCTCATGACAGGGCCCCTTTACGAGCAGTACTTC; CDR3 protein: CASSLMTGPLYEQYF
D gene: NA; clone size: NA; CDR3 length: 13; V gene: TRBV18; J gene: TRBJ1-2; CDR3 DNA: TGTGCCAGCTCATTCGACGGAAACTATGGCTACACCTTC; CDR3 protein: CASSFDGNYGYTF
D gene: NA; clone size: NA; CDR3 length: 16; V gene: TRBV19; J gene: TRBJ1-5; CDR3 DNA: TGTGCCAGTAGTACGGGGGCCGTTTATAGCAATCAGCCCCAGCATTTT; CDR3 protein: CASSTGAVYSNQPQHF
D gene: NA; clone size: NA; CDR3 length: 13; V gene: TRBV2; J gene: TRBJ2-3; CDR3 DNA: TGTGCCAGCAGTCAAACGGGGCAGGTCGCGCAGTATTTT; CDR3 protein: CASSQTGQVAQYF
D gene: TRBD1; clone size: NA; CDR3 length: 20; V gene: TRBV7-3; J gene: TRBJ1-5; CDR3 DNA: TGTGCCAGCAGCTCACAACCGGGACAGGGGTGCACAACTTCTAATCAGCCCCAGCATTTT; CDR3 protein: CASSSQPGQGCTTSNQPQHF
D gene: NA; clone size: NA; CDR3 length: 13; V gene: TRBV2; J gene: TRBJ1-1; CDR3 DNA: TGTGCCAGCAGTGAAGGATTGAACACTGAAGCTTTCTTT; CDR3 protein: CASSEGLNTEAFF
D gene: NA; clone size: NA; CDR3 length: 17; V gene: TRBV30; J gene: TRBJ1-2; CDR3 DNA: TGTGCCTGGAGTGGGACTGACGTGATCAGAGGAGAATATGGCTACACCTTC; CDR3 protein: CAWSGTDVIRGEYGYTF
D gene: NA; clone size: NA; CDR3 length: 13; V gene: TRBV12-3/TRBV12-4; J gene: TRBJ1-6; CDR3 DNA: TGTGCCAGCACCCAGGGGCCGAATTCACCCCTCCACTTT; CDR3 protein: CASTQGPNSPLHF
D gene: TRBD2; clone size: NA; CDR3 length: 15; V gene: TRBV10-2; J gene: TRBJ2-5; CDR3 DNA: TGCGCCAGCAGAAGAACTAGCGGGGGCCAAGAGACCCAGTACTTC; CDR3 protein: CASRRTSGGQETQYF
D gene: NA; clone size: NA; CDR3 length: 14; V gene: TRBV18; J gene: TRBJ2-3; CDR3 DNA: TGTGCCAGCTCACCACAGAAGGGAATGGATACGCAGTATTTT; CDR3 protein: CASSPQKGMDTQYF